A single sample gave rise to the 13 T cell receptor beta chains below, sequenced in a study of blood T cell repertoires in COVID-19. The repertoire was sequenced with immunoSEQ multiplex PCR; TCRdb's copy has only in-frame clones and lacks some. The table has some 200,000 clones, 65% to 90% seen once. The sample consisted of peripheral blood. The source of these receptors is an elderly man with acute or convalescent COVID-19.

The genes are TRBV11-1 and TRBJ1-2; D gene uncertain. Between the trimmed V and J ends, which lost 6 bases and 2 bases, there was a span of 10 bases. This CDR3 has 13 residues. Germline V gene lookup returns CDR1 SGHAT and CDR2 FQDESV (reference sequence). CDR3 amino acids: CASRDTTNYGYTF. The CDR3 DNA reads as TGTGCCAGCAGAGACACGACCAACTATGGCTACACCTTC.

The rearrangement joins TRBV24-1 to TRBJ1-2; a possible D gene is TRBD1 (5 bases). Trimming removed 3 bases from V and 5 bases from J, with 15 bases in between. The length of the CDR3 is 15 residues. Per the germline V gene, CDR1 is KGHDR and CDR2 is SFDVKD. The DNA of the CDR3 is TGTGCCACCAGTGATCCTTCCGGGACTGATTATGGCTACACCTTC. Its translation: CATSDPSGTDYGYTF.

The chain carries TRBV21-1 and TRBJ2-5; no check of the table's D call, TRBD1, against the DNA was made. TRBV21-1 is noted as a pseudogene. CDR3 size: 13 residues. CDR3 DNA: TGTGCCAGCAGCAATTGGACACGGAAGACCCAGTACTTC. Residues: CASSNWTRKTQYF.

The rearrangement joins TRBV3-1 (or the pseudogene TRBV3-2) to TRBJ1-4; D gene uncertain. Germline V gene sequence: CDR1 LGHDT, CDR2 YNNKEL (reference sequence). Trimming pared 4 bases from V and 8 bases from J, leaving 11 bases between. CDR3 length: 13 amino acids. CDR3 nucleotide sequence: TGTGCCAGCAGCCTGCGACAAGAAGAAAAACTGTTTTTT. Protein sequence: CASSLRQEEKLFF.

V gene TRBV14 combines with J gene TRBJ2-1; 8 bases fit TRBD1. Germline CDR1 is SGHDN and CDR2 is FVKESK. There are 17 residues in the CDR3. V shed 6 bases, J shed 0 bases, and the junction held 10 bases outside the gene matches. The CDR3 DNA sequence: TGTGCCAGCAGTCGAACAGGGGGACCTAGCTCCTACAATGAGCAGTTCTTC. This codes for CASSRTGGPSSYNEQFF. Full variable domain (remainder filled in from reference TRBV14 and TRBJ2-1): EAGVTQFPSHSVIEKGQTVTLRCDPISGHDNLYWYRRVMGKEIKFLLHFVKESKQDESGMPNNRFLAERTGGTYSTLKVQPAELEDSGVYFCASSRTGGPSSYNEQFFGPGTRLTVL.

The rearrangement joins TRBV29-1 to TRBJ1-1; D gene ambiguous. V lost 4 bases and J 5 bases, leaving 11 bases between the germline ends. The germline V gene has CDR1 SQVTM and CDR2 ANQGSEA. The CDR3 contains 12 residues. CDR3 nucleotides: TGCAGCGTTGGCGGTAAGAGGACTGAAGCTTTCTTT. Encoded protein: CSVGGKRTEAFF. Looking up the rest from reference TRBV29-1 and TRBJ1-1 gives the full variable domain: SAVISQKPSRDICQRGTSLTIQCQVDSQVTMMFWYRQQPGQSLTLIATANQGSEATYESGFVIDKFPISRPNLTFSTLTVSNMSPEDSSIYLCSVGGKRTEAFFGQGTRLTVV.

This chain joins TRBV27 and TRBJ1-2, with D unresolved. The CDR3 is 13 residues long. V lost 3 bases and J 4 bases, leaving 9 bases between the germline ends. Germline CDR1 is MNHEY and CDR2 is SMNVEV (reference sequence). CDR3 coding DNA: TGTGCCAGCAGTTTGGTATCCGGCTATGGCTACACCTTC. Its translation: CASSLVSGYGYTF.

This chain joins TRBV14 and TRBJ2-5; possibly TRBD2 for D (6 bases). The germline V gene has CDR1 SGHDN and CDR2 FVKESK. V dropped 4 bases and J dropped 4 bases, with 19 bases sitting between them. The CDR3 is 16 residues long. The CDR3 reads CASSRGSGRGRETQYF. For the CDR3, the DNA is TGTGCCAGCAGCCGGGGGAGCGGGCGGGGAAGAGAGACCCAGTACTTC. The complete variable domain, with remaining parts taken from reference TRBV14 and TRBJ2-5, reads EAGVTQFPSHSVIEKGQTVTLRCDPISGHDNLYWYRRVMGKEIKFLLHFVKESKQDESGMPNNRFLAERTGGTYSTLKVQPAELEDSGVYFCASSRGSGRGRETQYFGPGTRLLVL.

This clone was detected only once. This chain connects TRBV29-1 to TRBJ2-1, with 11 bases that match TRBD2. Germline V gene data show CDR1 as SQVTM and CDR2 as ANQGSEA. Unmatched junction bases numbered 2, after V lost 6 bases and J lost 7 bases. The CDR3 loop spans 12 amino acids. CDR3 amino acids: CSVRTSGNEQFF. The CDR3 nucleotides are TGCAGCGTCCGGACTAGCGGGAATGAGCAGTTCTTC.

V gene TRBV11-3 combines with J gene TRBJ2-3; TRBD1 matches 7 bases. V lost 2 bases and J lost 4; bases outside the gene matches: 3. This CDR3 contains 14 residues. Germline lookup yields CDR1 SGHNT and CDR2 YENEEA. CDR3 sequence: CASSLQGVADTQYF. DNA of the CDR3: TGTGCCAGCAGCTTACAGGGGGTCGCAGATACGCAGTATTTT.

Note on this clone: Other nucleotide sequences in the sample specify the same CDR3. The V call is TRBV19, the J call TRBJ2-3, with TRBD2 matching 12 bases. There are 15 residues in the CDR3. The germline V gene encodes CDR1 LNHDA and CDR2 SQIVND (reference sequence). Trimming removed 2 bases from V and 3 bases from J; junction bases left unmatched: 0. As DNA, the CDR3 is TGTGCCAGTAGTATACTAGCGGGAGGGACAGATACGCAGTATTTT. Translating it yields CASSILAGGTDTQYF.

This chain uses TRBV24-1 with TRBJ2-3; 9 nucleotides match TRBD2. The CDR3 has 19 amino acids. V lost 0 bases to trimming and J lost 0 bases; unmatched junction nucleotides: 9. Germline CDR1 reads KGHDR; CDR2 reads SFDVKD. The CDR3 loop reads CATSDLSSGSSSSTDTQYF. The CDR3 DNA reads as TGTGCCACCAGTGATTTGAGTAGCGGGAGTTCTTCTAGCACAGATACGCAGTATTTT.

CDR3 loop: CASRSGQGSSGANVLTF. The CDR3 nucleotides read TGTGCCAGTAGGTCGGGACAGGGGAGCTCTGGGGCCAACGTCCTGACTTTC. The chain is built from TRBV19 and TRBJ2-6; 10 bases fit TRBD1. V was pared by 6 bases and J by 0 bases, with 5 bases of the junction left unmatched. The CDR3 extends over 17 amino acids. CDR1 is LNHDA and CDR2 is SQIVND in the germline V gene (reference sequence). The whole variable domain, remainder taken from reference TRBV19 and TRBJ2-6, is DGGITQSPKYLFRKEGQNVTLSCEQNLNHDAMYWYRQDPGQGLRLIYYSQIVNDFQKGDIAEGYSVSREKKESFPLTVTSAQKNPTAFYLCASRSGQGSSGANVLTFGAGSRLTVL.